This T cell receptor (beta chain) was observed in a study of cytomegalovirus exposure and HLA in healthy donors. Regarding the study as a whole: Sequencing depth across donors, presence/absence analyses assumed, was roughly uniform.

13 Jbeta primers and 60 Vbeta primers were used for the PCR. TCRdb keeps only in-frame clones here, not all; method: immunoSEQ multiplex PCR. Of some 130,000 clones listed, 76% were seen once; the top ten hold 2.5% to 3.5%. With regard to this clone: Its antigen is not identified.

This CDR3 has 14 residues. V lost 3 bases to trimming and J lost 6 bases, with 12 bases between them. Germline loops: CDR1 MNHEY, CDR2 SMNVEV (reference sequence). The material sequenced was PBMCs. The clonotype comes from a man aged 35 to 55 in good health and CMV-seronegative. The chain has TRBV27 and TRBJ1-5, with D perhaps TRBD1 (5 bases). CDR3 in amino acids: CASSFSRGSQPQHF. DNA of the CDR3: TGTGCCAGCAGTTTTAGTAGGGGAAGTCAGCCCCAGCATTTT.